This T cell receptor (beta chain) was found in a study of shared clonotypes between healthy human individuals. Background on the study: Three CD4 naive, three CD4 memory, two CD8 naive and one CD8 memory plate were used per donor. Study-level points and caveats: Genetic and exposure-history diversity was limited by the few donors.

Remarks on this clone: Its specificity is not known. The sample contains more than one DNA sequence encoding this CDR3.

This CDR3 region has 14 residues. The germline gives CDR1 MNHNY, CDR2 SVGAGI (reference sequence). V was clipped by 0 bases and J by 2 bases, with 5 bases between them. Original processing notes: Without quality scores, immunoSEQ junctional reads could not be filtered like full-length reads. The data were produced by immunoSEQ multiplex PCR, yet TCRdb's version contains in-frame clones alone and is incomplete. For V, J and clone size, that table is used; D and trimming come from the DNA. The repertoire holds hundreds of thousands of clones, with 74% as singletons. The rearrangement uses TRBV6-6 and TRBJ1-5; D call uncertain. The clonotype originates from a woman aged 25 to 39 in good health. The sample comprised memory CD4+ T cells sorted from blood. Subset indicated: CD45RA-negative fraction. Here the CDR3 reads CASSYSGGNQPQHF. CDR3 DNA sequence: TGTGCCAGCAGTTACTCCGGGGGCAATCAGCCCCAGCATTTT.